The 23 T cell receptor beta chains given below trace back to one sample, sequenced in a study of blood T cell repertoires in COVID-19. Clones were read by immunoSEQ multiplex PCR, and TCRdb kept only the in-frame ones, dropping some. The profile covers 200,000 to 250,000 clones, with 85% appearing a single time and around 10% taken by the ten largest. Sequencing was done on a sample of PBMCs or T cells enriched from blood (not recorded which). These receptors originate from a woman between 50 and 59 years old with acute COVID-19.

This clone has only one observation. The gene calls are TRBV7-3 and TRBJ1-2, with D hard to call. The germline V gene encodes CDR1 SGHTA and CDR2 FQGTGA. This CDR3 is built from 13 residues. V lost 5 bases and J lost 6, with 13 bases in between. The CDR3 DNA reads TGTGCCAGCAGCCAGGCGGGGTGGGATGGCTACACCTTC. Encoded protein: CASSQAGWDGYTF. Full variable domain (remainder filled in from reference TRBV7-3 and TRBJ1-2): GAGVSQTPSNKVTEKGKYVELRCDPISGHTALYWYRQSLGQGPEFLIYFQGTGAADDSGLPNDRFFAVRPEGSVSTLKIQRTERGDSAVYLCASSQAGWDGYTFGSGTRLTVV.

The gene calls are TRBV11-2 and TRBJ1-6; tentative D call: TRBD1 (6 bases). The V end was cut by 5 bases, the J end by 0 bases, with 14 bases between. CDR1 and CDR2 (germline): SGHAT, FQNNGV. The CDR3 covers 17 residues. Written as DNA, the CDR3 is TGTGCCAGCAGCCAAGAGGGGGGGGGCTCCTATAATTCACCCCTCCACTTT. Protein sequence: CASSQEGGGSYNSPLHF.

The genes are TRBV7-3 and TRBJ2-5, with TRBD1 matching over 7 bases. Germline loops: CDR1 SGHTA, CDR2 FQGTGA. Germline trimming cut 5 bases from V and 5 bases from J; bases unmatched to any gene: 11. The CDR3 runs to 15 residues. CDR3 amino acids: CASSPLITGAETQYF. CDR3 nucleotide sequence: TGTGCCAGCAGCCCACTAATTACAGGGGCTGAGACCCAGTACTTC.

J is TRBJ2-3 and V is TRBV5-6; D unresolved. Looked up from germline, CDR1 is SGHDT and CDR2 is YYEEEE. This CDR3 comprises 15 residues. V lost 1 base and J lost 2, with 11 bases in between. CDR3: CASSLSGSFTDTQYF. The DNA for the CDR3 is TGTGCCAGCAGCTTGTCCGGGTCCTTCACAGATACGCAGTATTTT.

This clone has only a few counts. The J gene is TRBJ2-1, the V gene TRBV4-3; 7 bases line up with TRBD1. Germline V gene lookup returns CDR1 LGHNA and CDR2 YSLEER. This CDR3 contains 15 residues. Trimming took 4 bases from V and 6 from J; bases not matched to a gene: 9. The CDR3 here is CASSPQGVGGNEQFF. In DNA, the CDR3 is TGCGCCAGCAGCCCCCAGGGGGTAGGGGGCAATGAGCAGTTCTTC.

The chain is built from TRBV25-1 and TRBJ1-4; 8 bases map to TRBD1. CDR1 and CDR2 from the germline V gene are MGHDK and SYGVNS. The CDR3 covers 14 residues. Trimming took 7 bases from V and 8 from J; bases not matched to a gene: 9. CDR3 DNA: TGTGCCAGCACCCCGGACAGGGCGGGCGAAAAACTGTTTTTT. Translation gives CASTPDRAGEKLFF.

V is TRBV4-3 and J is TRBJ2-7; 10 nucleotides match TRBD2. Per the germline V gene, CDR1 is LGHNA and CDR2 is YSLEER. This CDR3 region has 16 residues. V dropped 1 base and J dropped 3; count of bases not matched to a gene: 6. The CDR3 bases are TGCGCCAGCAGCCAAGGCCCTAGCGGGAGCCTCTACGAGCAGTACTTC. It encodes CASSQGPSGSLYEQYF.

The chain joins TRBV11-2 to TRBJ1-6; 7 bases align to TRBD1. The CDR3 runs 15 residues. The V gene's germline CDR1 is SGHAT and CDR2 FQNNGV. V lost 1 base and J lost 7; bases outside the gene matches: 4. As DNA, the CDR3 is TGTGCCAGCAGCTTAGGGACAGGCTTAAATTCACCCCTCCACTTT. Protein: CASSLGTGLNSPLHF.

The chain links TRBV15 to TRBJ1-2; weak D call: TRBD1 (5 bases). Deletions cut 4 bases from V and 2 bases from J, with 14 bases between. CDR1 and CDR2 from the germline V gene are LNHNV and YYDKDF (reference sequence). The CDR3 sequence is 15 residues long. The DNA of the CDR3 is TGTGCCACCAGCACCAAGACAGAGTTGAACTATGGCTACACCTTC. It codes for CATSTKTELNYGYTF.

The chain joins TRBV29-1 to TRBJ1-4; the match to TRBD1 covers 7 bases. This CDR3 comprises 14 residues. J lost 0 bases, V lost 5 bases, and 3 bases had no gene match. Looked up from germline, CDR1 is SQVTM and CDR2 is ANQGSEA. CDR3 in amino acids: CSVQGVSTNEKLFF. The CDR3, as DNA: TGCAGCGTTCAGGGGGTCTCAACTAATGAAAAACTGTTTTTT. Using reference TRBV29-1 and TRBJ1-4 for the parts outside the CDR3, the full variable domain is SAVISQKPSRDICQRGTSLTIQCQVDSQVTMMFWYRQQPGQSLTLIATANQGSEATYESGFVIDKFPISRPNLTFSTLTVSNMSPEDSSIYLCSVQGVSTNEKLFFGSGTQLSVL.

This clone has just one count. V and J are TRBV27 and TRBJ2-3; D uncertain. Germline loops: CDR1 MNHEY, CDR2 SMNVEV (reference sequence). V gave up 6 bases and J gave up 2 bases, with 6 bases separating them. This CDR3 contains 12 residues. CDR3 residues: CASSPTTDTQYF. For the CDR3, the DNA is TGTGCCAGCAGCCCTACCACAGATACGCAGTATTTT.

The chain has TRBV7-2 and TRBJ2-2, with TRBD2 identical over 8 bases. V lost 6 bases and J lost 8; bases outside the gene matches: 14. Germline V gives CDR1 SGHTA, CDR2 FQGNSA. The CDR3 loop spans 16 amino acids. The CDR3 sequence: CASRRLLADPEGELFF. Here the CDR3 DNA reads TGTGCCAGCAGACGATTACTAGCGGACCCTGAGGGGGAGCTGTTTTTT.

The rearrangement uses TRBV19 and TRBJ1-2; D perhaps matches TRBD1 (5 bases). Germline CDR1 is LNHDA and CDR2 is SQIVND (reference sequence). The CDR3 runs 14 residues. Trimming removed 5 bases from V and 1 base from J, with 11 bases in between. CDR3: CASSPGPLNYGYTF. The CDR3 DNA follows: TGTGCCAGTAGTCCAGGGCCACTTAACTATGGCTACACCTTC.

V and J are TRBV5-8 and TRBJ1-5; D gene ambiguous. Germline V gene lookup returns CDR1 SGHTS and CDR2 YDEGEE. Trimming took off 2 bases at V and 7 bases at J, with 10 bases between the two ends. This CDR3 contains 13 residues. CDR3 loop: CASSFQRSQPQHF. The DNA of the CDR3 is TGTGCCAGCAGCTTTCAGCGCAGCCAGCCCCAGCATTTT.

The chain recombines TRBV20-1 with TRBJ2-1; 11 nucleotides line up with TRBD2. The ends lost 3 bases at V and 5 bases at J; junction bases unmatched: 9. The CDR3 runs 16 residues. CDR1 and CDR2 from the germline V gene are DFQATT and SNEGSKA (reference sequence). The CDR3 protein is CSASKASGGKNNEQFF. The CDR3 bases are TGCAGTGCTAGTAAGGCTAGCGGGGGGAAAAACAATGAGCAGTTCTTC.

This chain uses TRBV3-1 (or the pseudogene TRBV3-2) with TRBJ1-2, with 8 bases that match TRBD1. Germline V lookup: CDR1 LGHDT, CDR2 YNNKEL (reference sequence). With V trimmed by 6 bases and J by 8 bases, 5 bases remained unmatched. CDR3 size: 12 residues. CDR3 DNA: TGTGCCAGCAGAACCGGGACAGGCGGCTACACCTTC. Residues: CASRTGTGGYTF.

This clone was observed many times. This chain connects TRBV6-2 or TRBV6-3 to TRBJ1-1, with unresolved D. Trimming pared 5 bases from V and 0 bases from J, leaving 19 bases between. The CDR3 is made up of 17 amino acids. CDR1 is MNHEY and CDR2 is SVGEGT in the germline V gene. The CDR3 loop is CASSGPLGEGMNTEAFF. The DNA of the CDR3 is TGTGCCAGCAGTGGCCCCCTAGGTGAAGGAATGAACACTGAAGCTTTCTTT.

V is TRBV5-1 and J is TRBJ2-7; 10 bases agree with TRBD1. The V segment lost 7 bases and the J segment 7 bases; nucleotides outside the gene matches: 8. The CDR3 covers 13 residues. The germline CDR1 and CDR2 sequences are SGHRS and YFSETQ. In nucleotides, the CDR3 is TGCGCCAGCTCGAGACAGGGGGCGGTTGAGCAGTACTTC. It yields the protein CASSRQGAVEQYF.

This clone was seen a single time. The V call is TRBV13, the J call TRBJ2-3; 11 bases map to TRBD2. This CDR3 is built from 20 residues. Per germline, CDR1 PRHDT and CDR2 FYEKMQ (reference sequence). With V trimmed by 5 bases and J by 0 bases, 16 bases remained unmatched. CDR3 loop: CASSRRLAGSPYSSTDTQYF. The CDR3 DNA reads as TGTGCCAGCAGCCGGCGACTAGCGGGGTCTCCATATTCTAGCACAGATACGCAGTATTTT.

The chain couples TRBV7-9 to TRBJ1-2, with 7 positions matching TRBD1. Looked up from germline, CDR1 is SEHNR and CDR2 is FQNEAQ (reference sequence). The CDR3 covers 14 residues. Trimming at V came to 1 base and at J to 7 bases, leaving 6 bases not matched to a gene. The CDR3 nucleotides read TGTGCCAGCAGCTTAGTACAGGGGAATTTTGGCTACACCTTC. Its protein product is CASSLVQGNFGYTF.

The chain links TRBV5-1 to TRBJ1-2; 8 positions agree with TRBD1. Trimming at V came to 4 bases and at J to 4 bases, leaving 6 bases not matched to a gene. Germline V gene data show CDR1 as SGHRS and CDR2 as YFSETQ. The length of the CDR3 is 14 residues. As DNA, the CDR3 is TGCGCCAGCAGCATGACAGGGGATGGCTATGGCTACACCTTC. Its translation: CASSMTGDGYGYTF.

The gene calls are TRBV27 and TRBJ2-5; D uncertain. CDR3 size: 14 residues. The V end lost 1 base, the J end lost 5 bases, and 11 bases lay between the germline ends. Germline V gene lookup returns CDR1 MNHEY and CDR2 SMNVEV (reference sequence). CDR3 sequence: CASSLLGVGETQYF. The CDR3, as DNA: TGTGCCAGCAGTTTATTAGGCGTCGGGGAGACCCAGTACTTC.

The rearrangement joins TRBV7-9 to TRBJ2-7; TRBD1 matches at 7 bases. The length of the CDR3 is 14 residues. The germline V gene encodes CDR1 SEHNR and CDR2 FQNEAQ (reference sequence). With V trimmed by 7 bases and J by 11 bases, 17 bases remained unmatched. The DNA for the CDR3 is TGTGCCAGCACCCCCGGAGGACAGGCCCCCAGAAAGTACTTC. Its translation is CASTPGGQAPRKYF.